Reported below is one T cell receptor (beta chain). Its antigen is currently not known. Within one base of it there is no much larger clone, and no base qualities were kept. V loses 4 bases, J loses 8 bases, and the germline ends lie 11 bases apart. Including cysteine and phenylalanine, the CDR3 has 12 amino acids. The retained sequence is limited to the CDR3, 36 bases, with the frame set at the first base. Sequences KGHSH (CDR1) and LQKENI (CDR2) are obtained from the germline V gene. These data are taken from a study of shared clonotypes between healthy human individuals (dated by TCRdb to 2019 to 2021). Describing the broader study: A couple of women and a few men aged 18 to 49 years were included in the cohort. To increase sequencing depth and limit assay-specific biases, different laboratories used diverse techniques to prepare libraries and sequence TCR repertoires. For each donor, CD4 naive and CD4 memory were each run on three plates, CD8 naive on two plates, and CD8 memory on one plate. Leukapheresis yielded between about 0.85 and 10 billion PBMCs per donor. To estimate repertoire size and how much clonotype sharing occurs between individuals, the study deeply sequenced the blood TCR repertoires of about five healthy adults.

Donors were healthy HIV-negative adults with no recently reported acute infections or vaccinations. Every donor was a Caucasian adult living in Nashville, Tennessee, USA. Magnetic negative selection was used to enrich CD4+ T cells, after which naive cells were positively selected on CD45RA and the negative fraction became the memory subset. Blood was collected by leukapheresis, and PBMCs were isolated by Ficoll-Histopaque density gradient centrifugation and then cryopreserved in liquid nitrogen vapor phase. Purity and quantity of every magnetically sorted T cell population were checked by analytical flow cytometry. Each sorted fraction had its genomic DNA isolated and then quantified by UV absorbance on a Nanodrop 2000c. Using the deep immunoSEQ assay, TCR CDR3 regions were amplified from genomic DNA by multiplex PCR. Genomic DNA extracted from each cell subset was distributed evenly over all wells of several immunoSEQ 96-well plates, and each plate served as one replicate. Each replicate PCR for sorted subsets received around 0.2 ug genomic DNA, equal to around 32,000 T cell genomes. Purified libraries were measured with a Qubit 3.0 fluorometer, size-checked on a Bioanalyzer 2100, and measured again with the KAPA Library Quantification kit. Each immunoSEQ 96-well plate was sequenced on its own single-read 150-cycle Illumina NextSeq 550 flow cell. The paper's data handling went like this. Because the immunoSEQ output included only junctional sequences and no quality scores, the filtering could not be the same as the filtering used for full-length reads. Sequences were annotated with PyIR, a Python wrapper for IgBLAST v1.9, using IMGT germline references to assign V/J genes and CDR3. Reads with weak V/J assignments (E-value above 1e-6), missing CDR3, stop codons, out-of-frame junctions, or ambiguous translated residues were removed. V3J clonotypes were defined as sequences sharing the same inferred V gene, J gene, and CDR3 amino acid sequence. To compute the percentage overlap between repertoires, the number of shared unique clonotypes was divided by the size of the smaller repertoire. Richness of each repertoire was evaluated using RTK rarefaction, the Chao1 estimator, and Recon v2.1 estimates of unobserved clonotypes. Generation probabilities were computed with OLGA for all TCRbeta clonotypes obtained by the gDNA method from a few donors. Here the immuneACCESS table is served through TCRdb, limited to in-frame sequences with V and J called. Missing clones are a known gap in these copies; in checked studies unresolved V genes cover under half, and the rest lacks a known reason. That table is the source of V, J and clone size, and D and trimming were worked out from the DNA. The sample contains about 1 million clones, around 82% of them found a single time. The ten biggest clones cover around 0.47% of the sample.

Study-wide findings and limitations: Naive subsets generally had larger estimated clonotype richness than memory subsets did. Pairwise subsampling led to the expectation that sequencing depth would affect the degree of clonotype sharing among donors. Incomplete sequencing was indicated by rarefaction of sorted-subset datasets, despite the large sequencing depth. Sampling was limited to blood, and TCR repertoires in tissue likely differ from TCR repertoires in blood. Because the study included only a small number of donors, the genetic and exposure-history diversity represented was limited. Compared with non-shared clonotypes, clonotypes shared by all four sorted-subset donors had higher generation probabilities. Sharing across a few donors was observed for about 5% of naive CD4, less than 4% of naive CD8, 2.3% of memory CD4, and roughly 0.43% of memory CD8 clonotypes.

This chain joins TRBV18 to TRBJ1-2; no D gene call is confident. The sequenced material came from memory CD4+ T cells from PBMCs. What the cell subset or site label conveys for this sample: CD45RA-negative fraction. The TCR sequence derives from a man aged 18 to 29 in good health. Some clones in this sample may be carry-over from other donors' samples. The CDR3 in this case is CASSLGDPGYTF. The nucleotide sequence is TGTGCCAGCTCACTCGGGGATCCCGGCTACACCTTC. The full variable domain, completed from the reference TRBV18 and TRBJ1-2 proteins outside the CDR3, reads NAGVMQNPRHLVRRRGQEARLRCSPMKGHSHVYWYRQLPEEGLKFMVYLQKENIIDESGMPKERFSAEFPKEGPSILRIQQVVRGDSAAYFCASSLGDPGYTFGSGTRLTVV.